This T cell receptor (beta chain) was identified during a study of early T cells in non-severe SARS-CoV-2 infection. On the study more broadly: Sequencing of unsorted whole blood was done on bulk RNA, leaving chains unpaired.

J gave up 6 bases and V 3 bases, and 7 bases lay outside the gene matches. The CDR3 has 13 residues. Germline values: CDR1 SQVTM, CDR2 ANQGSEA. There are many counts of this clonotype. Individual cDNA molecules each received unique molecular identifiers attached to them. TCRdb processed the 5' RACE reads anew with MiXCR; each CDR3 protein has one entry. Here the sample spans 40,000 to 45,000 distinct CDR3 sequences, around 6.3% being singletons. The V gene is TRBV29-1, the J gene TRBJ1-2, with 7 bases that match TRBD1. The input for sequencing was whole blood, taken at baseline. The origin of this receptor is an adult who was a healthcare worker with PCR-confirmed SARS-CoV-2 infection or an uninfected control (not recorded which). This CDR3 is CSVDPSQGDGYTF. CDR3 coding DNA: TGCAGCGTTGACCCCAGTCAGGGGGATGGCTACACCTTC.